This paragraph covers one TCR beta chain sequence. This sample stems from a study of PD-L1 blockade in urothelial cancer. Study context: About 90% of the roughly 30 patients were men who had bladder-origin urothelial cancer.

Sequenced by immunoSEQ multiplex PCR; TCRdb stores in-frame clones only, minus some. In the table there are some 51,000 clones, 86% of which are singletons. This CDR3 is built from 15 residues. Trimming pared 1 base from V and 1 base from J, leaving 10 bases between. Germline V gene sequence: CDR1 SNHLY, CDR2 FYNNEI. This TCR was recovered from a man in his sixties with urothelial cancer. The chain recombines TRBV2 with TRBJ1-1; D ambiguous. The sample consisted of PBMCs, taken around atezolizumab (anti-PD-L1) treatment. CDR3: CASSEEIGGNTEAFF. As DNA, the CDR3 is TGTGCCAGCAGTGAAGAAATTGGAGGGAACACTGAAGCTTTCTTT.